Following are 25 T cell receptor beta chains from one sample sequenced in a study of blood T cell repertoires in COVID-19. The data were produced by immunoSEQ multiplex PCR, yet TCRdb's version contains in-frame clones alone and is incomplete. Of about 200,000 clones listed, around 80% are singletons. Specimen: peripheral blood. The source of these receptors is a man aged 35-49 years with acute or convalescent COVID-19.

The chain couples TRBV19 to TRBJ1-5; unclear D gene. Germline CDR1 LNHDA, CDR2 SQIVND (reference sequence). The V end was cut by 7 bases, the J end by 4 bases, with 11 bases between. This CDR3 is 13 amino acids long. CDR3 protein: CASKEGWNQPQHF. In DNA form, the CDR3 reads TGTGCCAGTAAGGAGGGATGGAATCAGCCCCAGCATTTT. The whole variable domain, remainder taken from reference TRBV19 and TRBJ1-5, is DGGITQSPKYLFRKEGQNVTLSCEQNLNHDAMYWYRQDPGQGLRLIYYSQIVNDFQKGDIAEGYSVSREKKESFPLTVTSAQKNPTAFYLCASKEGWNQPQHFGDGTRLSIL.

V and J are TRBV7-3 and TRBJ1-1; TRBD1 matches at 9 bases. This CDR3 contains 14 residues. V shed 5 bases, J shed 0 bases, and the junction held 1 base outside the gene matches. CDR1 is SGHTA and CDR2 is FQGTGA in the germline V gene. The CDR3: CASSRQGVNTEAFF. The CDR3 bases are TGTGCCAGCAGCCGACAGGGGGTGAACACTGAAGCTTTCTTT.

This clone has only one observation. The chain uses TRBV30 and TRBJ1-1; D is unclear. The ends were cut back, 4 bases at V and 7 bases at J, with 13 bases in the middle. From germline, CDR1 is GTSNPN and CDR2 SVGIG (reference sequence). The CDR3 extends over 12 amino acids. The CDR3, as DNA: TGTGCCTGGACGACATCAGGAAGTGAAGCTTTCTTT. This sequence encodes CAWTTSGSEAFF.

The chain carries TRBV5-1 and TRBJ2-1; 7 positions match TRBD2. Germline CDR1 SGHRS, CDR2 YFSETQ. J gave up 6 bases and V 0 bases, and 3 bases lay outside the gene matches. CDR3 length equals 14 residues. CDR3 DNA: TGCGCCAGCAGCTTGGGACTAGCACGCAATGAGCAGTTCTTC. This encodes CASSLGLARNEQFF.

The chain is built from TRBV18 and TRBJ1-1; D remains ambiguous. Germline assignment: CDR1 KGHSH and CDR2 LQKENI. V was shortened by 2 bases and J by 5 bases, with 12 bases between the two germline ends. The CDR3 is 14 residues long. CDR3 in amino acids: CASSPSGFGTEAFF. CDR3 DNA sequence: TGTGCCAGCTCACCATCGGGGTTCGGGACTGAAGCTTTCTTT.

The rearrangement uses TRBV14 and TRBJ2-1; 10 nucleotides match TRBD2. The trim removed 1 base at V and 7 bases at J, leaving 13 bases unmatched. The CDR3 loop spans 18 amino acids. The germline V gene has CDR1 SGHDN and CDR2 FVKESK. The CDR3 coding sequence is TGTGCCAGCAGCCAAGTCGGAGGAGCGGGAGGGCCTTGGAATGAGCAGTTCTTC. As protein: CASSQVGGAGGPWNEQFF. The whole variable domain, remainder taken from reference TRBV14 and TRBJ2-1, is EAGVTQFPSHSVIEKGQTVTLRCDPISGHDNLYWYRRVMGKEIKFLLHFVKESKQDESGMPNNRFLAERTGGTYSTLKVQPAELEDSGVYFCASSQVGGAGGPWNEQFFGPGTRLTVL.

V gene TRBV5-8 combines with J gene TRBJ2-3; the match to TRBD2 covers 7 bases. V lost 4 bases to trimming and J lost 11 bases; unmatched junction nucleotides: 13. The CDR3 extends over 14 amino acids. CDR1 is SGHTS, CDR2 YDEGEE, per germline. The CDR3 region is CASSAWGGDDKQYF. DNA for the CDR3: TGTGCCAGCAGCGCCTGGGGGGGGGATGACAAGCAGTATTTT.

This chain links TRBV29-1 with TRBJ2-5; 7 nucleotides match TRBD2. Trimming at V came to 7 bases and at J to 4 bases, leaving 6 bases not matched to a gene. The CDR3 consists of 12 residues. CDR1 and CDR2 (germline): SQVTM, ANQGSEA. CDR3 sequence reads: CSGGGEGETQYF. Here the CDR3 DNA reads TGCAGCGGGGGGGGTGAGGGAGAGACCCAGTACTTC.

The V call is TRBV7-9, the J call TRBJ1-2; weak D call: TRBD1 (5 bases). The V gene lost 4 bases and the J gene lost 6 bases, with 9 bases spanning the gap. The CDR3 has 12 residues. Germline CDR1 is SEHNR and CDR2 is FQNEAQ (reference sequence). DNA for the CDR3: TGTGCCAGCAGCTCGACAGTGGATGGCTACACCTTC. Residues: CASSSTVDGYTF.

The V gene is TRBV7-2, the J gene TRBJ2-4; 8 nucleotides line up with TRBD1. V gave up 5 bases and J gave up 7 bases; unmatched junction bases: 4. The CDR3 runs 13 residues. Germline-derived CDR1 and CDR2 are SGHTA and FQGNSA. DNA of the CDR3: TGTGCCAGCAGCCGCGGACAGGGCAACATTCAGTACTTC. As protein: CASSRGQGNIQYF.

This clone is a singleton in its sample. This chain joins TRBV6-5 and TRBJ2-1; 12 positions match TRBD2. CDR1 MNHEY and CDR2 SVGAGI come from the germline V gene. V was pared by 1 base and J by 7 bases, with 2 bases of the junction left unmatched. The CDR3 is made up of 15 amino acids. The CDR3 loop is CASSYLTSGSNEQFF. The CDR3 region has the DNA TGTGCCAGCAGTTACTTGACTAGCGGGAGTAATGAGCAGTTCTTC.

The sample holds one count of this clone. The CDR3 here is CASSVAFSGRASEQYF. In DNA form, the CDR3 reads TGTGCCAGCAGCGTAGCTTTCAGCGGGAGGGCCTCCGAGCAGTACTTC. J is TRBJ2-7 and V is TRBV9, with 10 bases that match TRBD2. With V trimmed by 0 bases and J by 6 bases, 9 bases remained unmatched. The CDR3 length is 16 residues. Germline loops: CDR1 SGDLS, CDR2 YYNGEE.

The V and J genes are TRBV29-1 and TRBJ1-1, with TRBD1 identical over 11 bases. V dropped 5 bases and J dropped 3; count of bases not matched to a gene: 5. The germline V gene has CDR1 SQVTM and CDR2 ANQGSEA. The CDR3 sequence is 14 residues long. In DNA form, the CDR3 reads TGCAGCGTTACTCCGGGACAGGGGGACACTGAAGCTTTCTTT. Its protein product is CSVTPGQGDTEAFF.

This clone was recorded once. The chain couples TRBV6-2 or TRBV6-3 to TRBJ1-5; D unclear. V was cut by 0 bases and J by 5 bases, with 11 bases left in between. Germline CDR1 reads MNHEY; CDR2 reads SVGEGT. The CDR3 sequence is 15 residues long. CDR3 loop: CASSYSGSPHQPQHF. The DNA for the CDR3 is TGTGCCAGCAGTTACTCGGGCAGTCCTCATCAGCCCCAGCATTTT.

V is TRBV15 and J is TRBJ2-7; tentative D call: TRBD1 (5 bases). V lost 0 bases, J lost 0 bases, and 12 bases lay in between. CDR3 length equals 16 residues. CDR1 and CDR2 from the germline V gene are LNHNV and YYDKDF (reference sequence). Written as DNA, the CDR3 is TGTGCCACCAGCAGAGATAGGGGCCAAAGCTCCTACGAGCAGTACTTC. Protein product: CATSRDRGQSSYEQYF. The full variable domain, its missing parts supplied by reference TRBV15 and TRBJ2-7, is DAMVIQNPRYQVTQFGKPVTLSCSQTLNHNVMYWYQQKSSQAPKLLFHYYDKDFNNEADTPDNFQSRRPNTSFCFLDIRSPGLGDTAMYLCATSRDRGQSSYEQYFGPGTRLTVT.

V gene TRBV28 combines with J gene TRBJ2-7; 9 bases map to TRBD1. The V and J ends lost 6 bases and 2 bases, in that order; junction bases with no gene match: 11. Germline values: CDR1 MDHEN, CDR2 SYDVKM. The CDR3 is made up of 16 amino acids. CDR3 in DNA: TGTGCCAGCAGCATCCGTCCGGGACAGGGCCCCTACGAGCAGTACTTC. It yields the protein CASSIRPGQGPYEQYF.

The CDR3 is CASSPELVSHEQYF. The CDR3 bases are TGTGCCAGCAGCCCGGAGTTAGTTTCCCACGAGCAGTACTTC. The rearrangement links TRBV7-9 to TRBJ2-7; D unresolved. With 5 bases removed from V and 5 bases from J, the gap between germline ends came to 16 bases. The CDR3 runs to 14 residues. From germline, CDR1 is SEHNR and CDR2 FQNEAQ (reference sequence).

This sequence joins TRBV6-2 or TRBV6-3 and TRBJ1-2; D gene uncertain. With 2 bases removed from V and 8 bases from J, the gap between germline ends came to 12 bases. Germline-derived CDR1 and CDR2 are MNHEY and SVGEGT. The CDR3 runs to 13 residues. CDR3 protein: CASSYEDFRGYTF. The CDR3 DNA is TGTGCCAGCAGTTACGAAGATTTCCGGGGCTACACCTTC.

The V gene is TRBV11-3, the J gene TRBJ2-1; D is undetermined. This CDR3 region has 14 residues. V shed 3 bases and J shed 1 base, with 7 bases lying between them. From germline, CDR1 is SGHNT and CDR2 YENEEA. CDR3 amino acids: CASSFRGSYNEQFF. CDR3 sequence (DNA): TGTGCCAGCAGCTTTCGAGGATCCTACAATGAGCAGTTCTTC.

The rearrangement uses TRBV6-2 or TRBV6-3 and TRBJ2-7; 8 nucleotides align to TRBD2. The CDR3 totals 16 residues. The V segment lost 4 bases and the J segment 0 bases; nucleotides outside the gene matches: 8. Germline CDR1 and CDR2: MNHEY and SVGEGT. The CDR3 here is CASSSLAEGGSYEQYF. DNA of the CDR3: TGTGCCAGCAGTTCACTAGCGGAGGGGGGCTCCTACGAGCAGTACTTC.

The V gene is TRBV27, the J gene TRBJ2-1, with 7 positions matching TRBD2. This CDR3 spans 15 amino acids. Germline CDR1 MNHEY, CDR2 SMNVEV (reference sequence). Trimming at V came to 4 bases and at J to 7 bases, leaving 10 bases not matched to a gene. CDR3 in DNA: TGTGCCAGCAGTTCACCGGGACTACAACGGAATGAGCAGTTCTTC. This gives the protein CASSSPGLQRNEQFF.

The CDR3 region is CASSPNQGGKTQYF. For the CDR3, the DNA is TGTGCCAGCAGCCCTAACCAGGGTGGAAAGACCCAGTACTTC. The chain uses TRBV11-2 and TRBJ2-5; maybe TRBD1 (5 bases). Germline assignment: CDR1 SGHAT and CDR2 FQNNGV. Trimming shortened V by 5 bases and J by 6 bases, and 16 bases separated the two germline ends. The CDR3 is 14 amino acids.

This clone showed up just a few times. The chain joins TRBV5-1 to TRBJ1-3; D perhaps matches TRBD1 (6 bases). V shed 3 bases and J shed 7 bases, with 14 bases lying between them. This CDR3 has 14 residues. Germline V gene data show CDR1 as SGHRS and CDR2 as YFSETQ. The CDR3 sequence: CASSSEGGENTIYF. DNA for the CDR3: TGCGCCAGCAGCTCGGAAGGGGGTGAGAACACCATATATTTT. The whole variable domain, remainder taken from reference TRBV5-1 and TRBJ1-3, is KAGVTQTPRYLIKTRGQQVTLSCSPISGHRSVSWYQQTPGQGLQFLFEYFSETQRNKGNFPGRFSGRQFSNSRSEMNVSTLELGDSALYLCASSSEGGENTIYFGEGSWLTVV.

Worth noting for this clone: Additional DNA sequences in this sample encode the identical CDR3. The genes are TRBV5-1 and TRBJ2-5, with D unclear. Per the germline V gene, CDR1 is SGHRS and CDR2 is YFSETQ. The V end lost 0 bases, the J end lost 1 base, and 4 bases lay between the germline ends. This CDR3 spans 13 amino acids. The CDR3 here is CASSLVLQETQYF. CDR3 DNA sequence: TGCGCCAGCAGCTTGGTACTCCAAGAGACCCAGTACTTC. Looking up the rest from reference TRBV5-1 and TRBJ2-5 gives the full variable domain: KAGVTQTPRYLIKTRGQQVTLSCSPISGHRSVSWYQQTPGQGLQFLFEYFSETQRNKGNFPGRFSGRQFSNSRSEMNVSTLELGDSALYLCASSLVLQETQYFGPGTRLLVL.

J is TRBJ2-1 and V is TRBV30; TRBD1 matches at 10 bases. The length of the CDR3 is 15 residues. Germline assignment: CDR1 GTSNPN and CDR2 SVGIG (reference sequence). The V gene end was trimmed by 2 bases and the J gene end by 3 bases; junction bases not matched to a gene: 4. The CDR3 sequence is CAWSPGTGVYNEQFF. CDR3 DNA sequence: TGTGCCTGGAGTCCCGGGACAGGGGTCTACAATGAGCAGTTCTTC.